The 9 T cell receptor beta chains reported below all come from one sample, sequenced in a study of cytomegalovirus exposure and HLA in healthy donors. PCR primers comprised 60 Vbeta and 13 Jbeta primers. Some clones are missing from TCRdb's copy, which holds only in-frame ones; the method was immunoSEQ multiplex PCR. The table has 130,000 to 150,000 clones, 80% seen once. The sample comprised PBMCs. Receptors were obtained from a man between 35 and 55 years old in good health and CMV-seropositive.

This clone was seen a handful of times. This chain connects TRBV2 to TRBJ2-3, with 7 bases identical to TRBD2. After removal of 6 bases from V and 2 bases from J, the junction contained 5 bases not matched to a gene. This CDR3 is built from 14 residues. The germline V gene encodes CDR1 SNHLY and CDR2 FYNNEI. This CDR3 is CASSLGGDTDTQYF. The CDR3 DNA follows: TGTGCCAGCAGCCTGGGGGGGGACACAGATACGCAGTATTTT.

This chain uses TRBV7-9 with TRBJ2-7; 7 bases align to TRBD1. CDR1 and CDR2 from the germline V gene are SEHNR and FQNEAQ (reference sequence). CDR3 length: 16 amino acids. The ends lost 1 base at V and 0 bases at J; junction bases unmatched: 6. DNA for the CDR3: TGTGCCAGCAGCTTAGTACATAGGACAGGCTCCTACGAGCAGTACTTC. Protein sequence: CASSLVHRTGSYEQYF.

This chain connects TRBV13 to TRBJ2-1, with D tentatively TRBD2 (7 bases). The CDR3 loop spans 16 amino acids. Germline assignment: CDR1 PRHDT and CDR2 FYEKMQ (reference sequence). Trimming shortened V by 3 bases and J by 10 bases, and 22 bases separated the two germline ends. This CDR3 is CASSFSGGPSYGEQFF. DNA of the CDR3: TGTGCCAGCAGCTTCTCGGGGGGCCCATCCTATGGAGAGCAGTTCTTC.

This sequence joins TRBV4-3 and TRBJ2-5; 9 positions agree with TRBD1. The CDR3 covers 19 residues. Germline V gene lookup returns CDR1 LGHNA and CDR2 YSLEER. V was pared by 1 base and J by 7 bases, with 19 bases of the junction left unmatched. CDR3 loop: CASSQVIPGTGIFVGTQYF. Written as DNA, the CDR3 is TGCGCCAGCAGCCAAGTCATTCCTGGGACAGGGATTTTTGTGGGGACCCAGTACTTC.

The chain employs TRBV5-5 and TRBJ1-1, with 8 bases fitting TRBD1. J lost 1 base, V lost 3 bases, and 2 bases had no gene match. CDR1 and CDR2 (germline): SGHKS, YYEKEE (reference sequence). The CDR3 is made up of 14 amino acids. CDR3 sequence (DNA): TGTGCCAGCAGCTGGGGACAGGCGAACACTGAAGCTTTCTTT. Its protein is CASSWGQANTEAFF.

This chain uses TRBV4-1 with TRBJ2-5; 8 bases map to TRBD2. Germline CDR1 reads MGHRA; CDR2 reads YSYEKL. The V gene end was trimmed by 3 bases and the J gene end by 6 bases; junction bases not matched to a gene: 12. The CDR3 is made up of 16 amino acids. The CDR3 is CASSQASGTSIQTQYF. The CDR3 DNA reads TGCGCCAGCAGCCAGGCATCCGGGACTAGTATACAGACCCAGTACTTC.

This clone was recorded a few times. V and J are TRBV7-2 and TRBJ1-4, with D possibly TRBD1 on 6 matching bases. V was shortened by 1 base and J by 4 bases, with 13 bases between the two germline ends. Per germline, CDR1 SGHTA and CDR2 FQGNSA. The CDR3 extends over 16 amino acids. The CDR3 region is CASSLVPLGGNEKLFF. CDR3 nucleotide sequence: TGTGCCAGCAGCTTAGTGCCGCTAGGGGGTAATGAAAAACTGTTTTTT.

The CDR3: CASSKEGRNEKLFF. Here the CDR3 DNA reads TGTGCCAGTAGTAAAGAAGGGAGGAATGAAAAACTGTTTTTT. The chain combines TRBV19 with TRBJ1-4, with D unresolved. The CDR3 length is 14 residues. Germline V gene data show CDR1 as LNHDA and CDR2 as SQIVND (reference sequence). The V gene lost 4 bases and the J gene lost 5 bases, with 11 bases spanning the gap.

The chain combines TRBV2 with TRBJ1-2; D call uncertain. The V and J ends lost 3 bases and 0 bases respectively, with 8 bases between them. Germline-derived CDR1 and CDR2 are SNHLY and FYNNEI. This CDR3 has 14 amino acids. CDR3 bases: TGTGCCAGCAGTGACCGGGGAACTAACTATGGCTACACCTTC. Its protein product is CASSDRGTNYGYTF.